Listed here are 26 T cell receptor beta chains from one sample, sequenced in a study of blood T cell repertoires in COVID-19. Sequenced by immunoSEQ multiplex PCR; TCRdb stores in-frame clones only, minus some. The sample has fewer than 75,000 clones; about nine tenths are singletons. The sample comprised peripheral blood. The receptors derive from a man in his fifties or sixties with active COVID-19.

The chain uses TRBV5-4 and TRBJ1-1, with 8 bases matching TRBD1. CDR1 and CDR2 (germline): SGHNT, YYREEE (reference sequence). With V trimmed by 5 bases and J by 6 bases, 9 bases remained unmatched. This CDR3 comprises 14 residues. For the CDR3, the DNA is TGTGCCAGCAGTTTAGACAGGGGAGGGGCTGAAGCTTTCTTT. Translation: CASSLDRGGAEAFF.

The V and J genes are TRBV5-6 and TRBJ1-1; the match to TRBD1 covers 10 bases. The CDR3 loop spans 13 amino acids. The germline V gene encodes CDR1 SGHDT and CDR2 YYEEEE. With 4 bases clipped from V and 7 bases from J, the junction kept 4 bases outside the gene matches. The CDR3 here is CASSLTGGNEAFF. CDR3 DNA: TGTGCCAGCAGCCTGACAGGGGGCAATGAAGCTTTCTTT.

The chain joins TRBV15 to TRBJ2-3; D gene uncertain. V was trimmed by 0 bases and J by 9 bases, leaving 10 bases between them. This CDR3 comprises 13 residues. Germline V gene data show CDR1 as LNHNV and CDR2 as YYDKDF (reference sequence). DNA for the CDR3: TGTGCCACCAGCAGAGATTTACCAGGCACGCAGTATTTT. It is translated as CATSRDLPGTQYF.

In DNA form, the CDR3 reads TGTGCCACCAGTGATTTGCCAGGACTTAACACAGATACGCAGTATTTT. Residues: CATSDLPGLNTDTQYF. The chain employs TRBV24-1 and TRBJ2-3, with D possibly TRBD2 on 5 matching bases. Germline V gene sequence: CDR1 KGHDR, CDR2 SFDVKD. This CDR3 spans 16 amino acids. The ends were cut back, 0 bases at V and 2 bases at J, with 11 bases in the middle.

This sequence joins TRBV2 and TRBJ2-2; 10 bases agree with TRBD1. The germline CDR1 and CDR2 sequences are SNHLY and FYNNEI. The trim removed 8 bases at V and 4 bases at J, leaving 4 bases unmatched. This CDR3 is 14 amino acids long. In DNA, the CDR3 is TGTGCCAGCGGGGACAGGGGTTTCACCGGGGAGCTGTTTTTT. Translating it yields CASGDRGFTGELFF.

The chain has TRBV30 and TRBJ2-4; 10 bases are a match to TRBD1. Trimming took 2 bases from V and 6 from J; bases not matched to a gene: 7. Per germline, CDR1 GTSNPN and CDR2 SVGIG (reference sequence). This CDR3 has 15 residues. The CDR3: CAWSSTGQGGNIQYF. The CDR3 DNA reads TGTGCCTGGAGTTCCACTGGACAGGGGGGAAACATTCAGTACTTC.

This clone was seen a single time. CDR3 amino acids: CASSQELSGNTEAFF. CDR3 nucleotides: TGTGCCAGCAGCCAAGAACTGTCAGGGAACACTGAAGCTTTCTTT. The rearrangement uses TRBV14 and TRBJ1-1, with D hard to call. The V and J ends lost 0 bases and 1 base respectively, with 9 bases between them. Per germline, CDR1 SGHDN and CDR2 FVKESK. The CDR3 sequence is 15 residues long.

This sequence joins TRBV4-1 and TRBJ1-2, with D perhaps matching TRBD1 (5 bases). The ends were cut back, 4 bases at V and 4 bases at J, with 16 bases in the middle. CDR3 length: 15 residues. Germline V gene data show CDR1 as MGHRA and CDR2 as YSYEKL. CDR3 nucleotide sequence: TGCGCCAGCAGCCTTGGCGTGGGGGGTATCTATGGCTACACCTTC. Translation: CASSLGVGGIYGYTF.

The rearrangement uses TRBV19 and TRBJ1-5; TRBD1 might be the D (5 bases). The CDR3 is 19 amino acids. Germline-derived CDR1 and CDR2 are LNHDA and SQIVND (reference sequence). V lost 1 base and J 0 bases, leaving 19 bases between the germline ends. CDR3 nucleotide sequence: TGTGCCAGTAGTATAGGGAGGGGCGTACAGGACCCTAGCAATCAGCCCCAGCATTTT. As protein: CASSIGRGVQDPSNQPQHF.

The chain combines TRBV29-1 with TRBJ1-1, with 10 bases fitting TRBD1. CDR1 and CDR2 (germline): SQVTM, ANQGSEA. J was trimmed by 8 bases and V by 6 bases; bases with no gene match: 9. The CDR3 has 13 amino acids. CDR3 DNA: TGCAGCGTGGGACAGGGGACCCAAGGGGAAGCTTTCTTT. As protein: CSVGQGTQGEAFF.

The chain links TRBV7-9 to TRBJ1-1; weak D call: TRBD1 (5 bases). The germline CDR1 and CDR2 sequences are SEHNR and FQNEAQ (reference sequence). Deletions cut 1 base from V and 0 bases from J, with 6 bases between. There are 14 residues in the CDR3. CDR3 nucleotides: TGTGCCAGCAGCTTAGTAGGGGTGAACACTGAAGCTTTCTTT. Translating it yields CASSLVGVNTEAFF.

This clone was counted between two and nine times. The V gene is TRBV28, the J gene TRBJ2-7; no clear D. CDR3 length equals 11 residues. The V gene's germline CDR1 is MDHEN and CDR2 SYDVKM. V lost 4 bases, J lost 3 bases, and 4 bases lay in between. CDR3 sequence (DNA): TGTGCCAGCAGTTCCAACTACGAGCAGTACTTC. Protein: CASSSNYEQYF.

The gene calls are TRBV12-3 or TRBV12-4 and TRBJ1-1; D not certain. V was trimmed by 0 bases and J by 1 base, leaving 3 bases between them. This CDR3 has 13 amino acids. The CDR3 bases are TGTGCCAGCAGTTTAGCTCAGAACACTGAAGCTTTCTTT. It codes for CASSLAQNTEAFF.

This clone has more than one count but fewer than ten. The chain has TRBV19 and TRBJ1-5; D not certain. Germline CDR1 LNHDA, CDR2 SQIVND (reference sequence). The V and J ends lost 4 bases and 2 bases respectively, with 6 bases between them. This CDR3 comprises 13 residues. The CDR3 coding sequence is TGTGCCAGTAGTACAGTGGGCAATCAGCCCCAGCATTTT. Protein: CASSTVGNQPQHF.

The chain recombines TRBV25-1 with TRBJ2-3; 9 nucleotides align to TRBD2. Germline lookup yields CDR1 MGHDK and CDR2 SYGVNS. J gave up 1 base and V 5 bases, and 7 bases lay outside the gene matches. The CDR3 is made up of 16 amino acids. The CDR3 DNA sequence: TGTGCCAGCAGTTCCCGGGCTAGCGGGGGCACAGATACGCAGTATTTT. Translating it yields CASSSRASGGTDTQYF.

Only a few counts were recorded for this clone. Here the CDR3 reads CASGPAGGRTDTQYF. CDR3 DNA sequence: TGTGCCAGCGGACCTGCGGGGGGGAGGACAGATACGCAGTATTTT. The rearrangement joins TRBV7-2 to TRBJ2-3, with 9 positions matching TRBD2. From germline, CDR1 is SGHTA and CDR2 FQGNSA. The CDR3 has 15 residues. With 8 bases clipped from V and 3 bases from J, the junction kept 9 bases outside the gene matches.

This clone was seen a few times. The chain has TRBV2 and TRBJ1-1, with 11 nucleotides matching TRBD1. The V gene end was trimmed by 6 bases and the J gene end by 6 bases; junction bases not matched to a gene: 9. Looked up from germline, CDR1 is SNHLY and CDR2 is FYNNEI. This CDR3 spans 15 amino acids. As DNA, the CDR3 is TGTGCCAGCAGGGACAGGGGGCTAGCGATACCTGAAGCTTTCTTT. It specifies CASRDRGLAIPEAFF.

The chain carries TRBV7-3 and TRBJ2-2, with TRBD2 identical over 7 bases. Germline V CDR1 and CDR2: SGHTA, FQGTGA. This CDR3 is built from 17 residues. V dropped 5 bases and J dropped 3; count of bases not matched to a gene: 12. The CDR3 DNA is TGTGCCAGCAGCCGTAAGGGTGCTAGCGGAGACACCGGGGAGCTGTTTTTT. Amino acid sequence: CASSRKGASGDTGELFF. Filled out from reference TRBV7-3 and TRBJ2-2, the complete variable domain reads GAGVSQTPSNKVTEKGKYVELRCDPISGHTALYWYRQSLGQGPEFLIYFQGTGAADDSGLPNDRFFAVRPEGSVSTLKIQRTERGDSAVYLCASSRKGASGDTGELFFGEGSRLTVL.

This chain links TRBV6-2 or TRBV6-3 with TRBJ1-2, with D unclear. The germline V gene has CDR1 MNHEY and CDR2 SVGEGT. The germline V and J ends were trimmed by 0 bases and 2 bases, with 7 bases remaining between them. The CDR3 loop spans 14 amino acids. Here the CDR3 reads CASSYSIQNYGYTF. CDR3 bases: TGTGCCAGCAGTTACTCGATTCAGAACTATGGCTACACCTTC.

The chain employs TRBV28 and TRBJ2-7; the match to TRBD1 covers 8 bases. Per germline, CDR1 MDHEN and CDR2 SYDVKM. This CDR3 region has 14 residues. The junction had 7 bases not matched to a gene; V was cut back by 7 bases and J by 2 bases. CDR3 sequence (DNA): TGTGCCAGCACCCCCGGGGACAGGCCCTACGAGCAGTACTTC. As protein: CASTPGDRPYEQYF.

The CDR3: CASSVFGQGHLNIQYF. CDR3 coding DNA: TGTGCCAGCAGTGTGTTCGGGCAGGGGCATTTAAACATTCAGTACTTC. The chain carries TRBV6-2 or TRBV6-3 and TRBJ2-4, with D possibly matching TRBD1 (6 bases). The CDR3 has 16 residues. Germline V gene data show CDR1 as MNHEY and CDR2 as SVGEGT. V was trimmed by 5 bases and J by 6 bases, leaving 20 bases between them.

The chain is built from TRBV4-1 and TRBJ2-3, with 8 positions matching TRBD2. The CDR3 sequence is 16 residues long. The germline gives CDR1 MGHRA, CDR2 YSYEKL. V shed 0 bases and J 1 base; nucleotides not matched to a gene: 3. CDR3 DNA: TGCGCCAGCAGCCAAGATGTACTAGCGGGCACAGATACGCAGTATTTT. This encodes CASSQDVLAGTDTQYF.

This clone was seen a handful of times. V and J are TRBV19 and TRBJ1-5, with D possibly matching TRBD1 (5 bases). V shed 1 base and J shed 7 bases, with 11 bases lying between them. The CDR3 extends over 14 amino acids. Germline assignment: CDR1 LNHDA and CDR2 SQIVND (reference sequence). The CDR3 DNA reads as TGTGCCAGTAGTATAGCTGGGGGAGGACAGCCCCAGCATTTT. Protein product: CASSIAGGGQPQHF.

This clone was detected only once. The V and J genes are TRBV7-8 and TRBJ2-5; a possible D gene is TRBD1 (7 bases). Trimming pared 5 bases from V and 5 bases from J, leaving 18 bases between. Germline-derived CDR1 and CDR2 are SGHVS and FQNEAQ. The CDR3 sequence is 15 residues long. The CDR3 nucleotides read TGTGCCAGCAGCCGAGGGGGCTCCGCGGGGGAGACCCAGTACTTC. Translation: CASSRGGSAGETQYF.

This rearrangement joins TRBV28 to TRBJ2-5, with 11 bases aligning to TRBD1. V shed 6 bases, J shed 6 bases, and the junction held 6 bases outside the gene matches. The germline gives CDR1 MDHEN, CDR2 SYDVKM. CDR3 length: 14 amino acids. CDR3 loop: CASSRTGGEQTQYF. The CDR3 coding sequence is TGTGCCAGCAGCAGGACAGGGGGCGAGCAGACCCAGTACTTC.

This rearrangement joins TRBV7-2 to TRBJ2-7; 9 positions match TRBD2. The length of the CDR3 is 14 residues. Germline lookup yields CDR1 SGHTA and CDR2 FQGNSA. The V gene end was trimmed by 5 bases and the J gene end by 3 bases; junction bases not matched to a gene: 5. Here the CDR3 reads CASSRSGSIYEQYF. CDR3 nucleotides: TGTGCCAGCAGCCGTAGCGGGAGTATCTACGAGCAGTACTTC.